A selection of T cell receptor beta chains follows, all from one sample in a study of cytomegalovirus exposure and HLA in healthy donors. Assay used: immunoSEQ multiplex PCR; TCRdb lists only in-frame clones, some missing. The sample carries about 190,000 clones, about four fifths recorded once. Input material: PBMCs. These TCRs come from a boy between 10 and 17 years old in good health and CMV-seronegative. CDR3s leave out the opening cysteine and the closing phenylalanine or tryptophan.

j_call v_call cdr3_aa
TRBJ2-1 TRBV19 ASRQGSYNEQF
TRBJ2-2 TRBV27 ASSYWSRVRTGELF
TRBJ2-1 TRBV6-5 ASSGTSHNEQF
TRBJ1-4 TRBV6-1 ASYGSGRLF
TRBJ1-1 TRBV6-1 ASSKPGGPEAF
TRBJ2-1 TRBV5-1 ASSLVLAGIVTSGRNEQF
TRBJ2-7 TRBV6-5 ASSSGGSSYEQY
TRBJ1-2 TRBV9 ASSPQHETRYGYT
TRBJ2-7 TRBV6-1 ASSSSGNSYEQY
TRBJ2-1 TRBV27 ASSSGSVRNEQF
TRBJ1-4 TRBV6-6 ASSYLDRGFEKLF
TRBJ2-7 TRBV25-1 ASGPAEYYEQY
TRBJ2-3 TRBV30 AWGRVDTQY